This section outlines one T cell receptor beta chain sequence together with its context. Its antigen remains unknown. These data originate in a study of cytomegalovirus exposure and HLA in healthy donors. Study conclusions and caveats: Presence/absence analyses treated sequencing depth as roughly uniform across donors. A later analysis appeared to link common viral pathogens to several of the most significant clusters. A later analysis linked 15,000 to 20,000 TCR beta sequences to HLA alleles at 0.05 false discovery rate.

PCR was performed using 60 Vbeta and 13 Jbeta primers. Repertoires were generated with immunoSEQ multiplex PCR, while TCRdb's copy carries only in-frame clones and drops some. The data contain approximately 220,000 clones, nearly 80% of them singletons. CDR3 length: 14 residues. Germline CDR1 and CDR2: SGHVS and FQNEAQ. Losses at the gene ends were 6 bases for V and 0 bases for J; bases not matched to a gene: 3. Sample: PBMCs. The source of this sequence is a male donor in good health and CMV-seronegative. This chain uses TRBV7-8 with TRBJ1-2, with TRBD1 matching over 8 bases. The CDR3 region is CASSSGGSNYGYTF. The CDR3 DNA reads as TGTGCCAGCAGTTCAGGGGGCTCTAACTATGGCTACACCTTC.